The present entry profiles one TCR beta chain with its context. This entry belongs to a study of T cell responses to AZD1222 COVID-19 vaccine. Sequencing was performed with immunoSEQ multiplex PCR; in TCRdb, only in-frame clones are kept and a portion is missing. The table lists 150,000 to 200,000 clones, around 94% of them singletons. The CDR3 loop spans 12 amino acids. Germline CDR1 SGDLS, CDR2 YYNGEE. Trimming pared 4 bases from V and 5 bases from J, leaving 9 bases between. The receptor was derived from an adult in good health. This material consisted of peripheral blood, taken on day 0 of AZD1222 vaccination. The chain carries TRBV9 and TRBJ1-1; D might be TRBD1 (5 bases). In DNA, the CDR3 is TGTGCCAGCAGCCCCAGGGAGACTGAAGCTTTCTTT. Residues: CASSPRETEAFF.